These 26 T cell receptor beta chains originate from one sample sequenced in a study of identical twins. TCRdb called the 5' RACE reads again in MiXCR, with one record for every CDR3 protein. The sample lists some 440,000 distinct CDR3 sequences; roughly a quarter were seen once. The same specimen was also included in a second study, on T cells expressing NK-cell markers.

Sequencing used CD4+ T cells sorted from blood. These receptors all stem from a woman aged 18-29 years in good health.

The rearrangement uses TRBV20-1 and TRBJ2-1, with a weak D call TRBD2 (6 bases). Deletions cut 6 bases from V and 0 bases from J, with 12 bases between. Per germline, CDR1 DFQATT and CDR2 SNEGSKA (reference sequence). This CDR3 has 14 residues. DNA for the CDR3: TGCAGTGCAAAGACTAGTAACTCCTACAATGAGCAGTTCTTC. This codes for CSAKTSNSYNEQFF.

This clonotype was seen many times. V is TRBV5-1 and J is TRBJ2-3; D might be TRBD2 (6 bases). CDR1 and CDR2 from the germline V gene are SGHRS and YFSETQ. Trimming removed 4 bases from V and 6 bases from J, with 18 bases in between. The CDR3 sequence is 15 residues long. CDR3: CASSQKSPGVDTQYF. The CDR3 DNA reads as TGCGCCAGCAGCCAAAAGTCCCCGGGGGTGGATACGCAGTATTTT.

This sequence joins TRBV10-3 and TRBJ1-1; TRBD1 aligns across 9 bases. The junction had 5 bases not matched to a gene; V was cut back by 6 bases and J by 0 bases. CDR3 length equals 15 residues. Germline V CDR1 and CDR2: ENHRY, SYGVKD. The CDR3 region is CAIRGQGTMNTEAFF. The CDR3 region has the DNA TGTGCCATCAGAGGACAGGGGACTATGAACACTGAAGCTTTCTTT.

This clonotype was picked up a small number of times. This sequence joins TRBV12-5 and TRBJ2-7; TRBD1 matches at 9 bases. The CDR3 covers 13 residues. V was clipped by 1 base and J by 6 bases; unmatched bases: 1. The germline CDR1 and CDR2 sequences are LGHNT and FRNRAP. The CDR3 sequence: CASGLETGGEQYF. The CDR3 bases are TGTGCTAGTGGTTTGGAGACAGGGGGCGAGCAGTACTTC. The whole variable domain, filled in from reference TRBV12-5 and TRBJ2-7, reads DARVTQTPRHKVTEMGQEVTMRCQPILGHNTVFWYRQTMMQGLELLAYFRNRAPLDDSGMPKDRFSAEMPDATLATLKIQPSEPRDSAVYFCASGLETGGEQYFGPGTRLTVT.

This clonotype was detected only a few times. This chain uses TRBV6-5 with TRBJ1-4; D is unclear. The CDR3 covers 15 residues. The V gene lost 4 bases and the J gene lost 1 base, with 10 bases spanning the gap. In germline, CDR1 is MNHEY, CDR2 SVGAGI. The CDR3 loop is CASSSSGLTNEKLFF. CDR3 nucleotides: TGTGCCAGCAGTTCCTCGGGGTTAACTAATGAAAAACTGTTTTTT.

V and J are TRBV5-4 and TRBJ2-1; 9 bases match TRBD1. Germline V gene data show CDR1 as SGHNT and CDR2 as YYREEE (reference sequence). The ends lost 2 bases at V and 7 bases at J; junction bases unmatched: 7. The CDR3 runs to 15 residues. This CDR3 reads CASSFTGQGRNEQFF. The CDR3 DNA sequence: TGTGCCAGCAGCTTTACTGGACAGGGGCGTAATGAGCAGTTCTTC.

This chain uses TRBV28 with TRBJ1-1, with 9 bases matching TRBD1. V shed 2 bases and J 1 base; nucleotides not matched to a gene: 5. This CDR3 is built from 16 residues. Germline-derived CDR1 and CDR2 are MDHEN and SYDVKM. The chain's CDR3 is CASSLPGQGRNTEAFF. The CDR3 region has the DNA TGTGCCAGCAGTTTACCGGGACAGGGACGGAACACTGAAGCTTTCTTT.

The CDR3 is CATSRGLAGGPRSYNEQFF. CDR3 sequence (DNA): TGTGCCACCAGCAGAGGACTAGCGGGAGGGCCGAGGTCCTACAATGAGCAGTTCTTC. This sequence joins TRBV15 and TRBJ2-1, with TRBD2 identical over 14 bases. Germline V gene sequence: CDR1 LNHNV, CDR2 YYDKDF (reference sequence). Trimming took 1 base from V and 1 from J; bases not matched to a gene: 6. CDR3 length: 19 residues.

The V call is TRBV7-3, the J call TRBJ2-2, with D uncertain. Germline V gene data show CDR1 as SGHTA and CDR2 as FQGTGA. The CDR3 length is 13 residues. V was shortened by 3 bases and J by 8 bases, with 10 bases between the two germline ends. This CDR3 reads CASSLSDRGELFF. The CDR3 nucleotides are TGTGCCAGCAGCTTGTCGGACCGGGGGGAGCTGTTTTTT.

The V and J genes are TRBV7-2 and TRBJ2-5; 7 bases fit TRBD2. From germline, CDR1 is SGHTA and CDR2 FQGNSA. The CDR3 runs to 14 residues. V lost 3 bases to trimming and J lost 4 bases; unmatched junction nucleotides: 5. CDR3 in amino acids: CASSFQRGGETQYF. CDR3 nucleotides: TGTGCCAGCAGCTTTCAGCGGGGAGGAGAGACCCAGTACTTC.

The V call is TRBV15, the J call TRBJ2-5, with D perhaps TRBD2 (6 bases). The CDR3 extends over 13 amino acids. Germline lookup yields CDR1 LNHNV and CDR2 YYDKDF (reference sequence). With 5 bases removed from V and 4 bases from J, the gap between germline ends came to 11 bases. CDR3 sequence reads: CATSGGVGETQYF. The DNA for the CDR3 is TGTGCCACCAGCGGCGGGGTTGGAGAGACCCAGTACTTC.

The CDR3 loop is CASSPGQVEYGYTF. The CDR3 DNA follows: TGTGCCAGCAGCCCAGGACAGGTGGAGTATGGCTACACCTTC. V is TRBV5-5 and J is TRBJ1-2; 7 bases are shared with TRBD1. CDR1 is SGHKS, CDR2 YYEKEE, per germline (reference sequence). This CDR3 has 14 amino acids. J gave up 5 bases and V 4 bases, and 8 bases lay outside the gene matches.

A few counts support this clonotype. This chain links TRBV9 with TRBJ2-3, with TRBD1 matching 7 bases. The V gene's germline CDR1 is SGDLS and CDR2 YYNGEE. This CDR3 is 15 amino acids long. The J segment lost 5 bases and the V segment lost 2 bases, leaving 8 bases of the junction unmatched. In DNA form, the CDR3 reads TGTGCCAGCAGCGTTACAGGGGAGTGGGGAGATACGCAGTATTTT. It translates to CASSVTGEWGDTQYF.

In DNA, the CDR3 is TGCGCCAGCAGCTACCAATATGGGGCCAACGTCCTGACTTTC. This encodes CASSYQYGANVLTF. The chain employs TRBV5-1 and TRBJ2-6; D call uncertain. CDR3 length: 14 residues. The germline V gene encodes CDR1 SGHRS and CDR2 YFSETQ. Trimming took 3 bases from V and 3 from J, leaving 7 bases between them.

Ten or more counts support this clonotype. The V and J genes are TRBV20-1 and TRBJ2-3; the match to TRBD2 covers 9 bases. V dropped 5 bases and J dropped 1; count of bases not matched to a gene: 7. CDR3 length equals 15 residues. The germline V gene encodes CDR1 DFQATT and CDR2 SNEGSKA (reference sequence). The CDR3 DNA sequence: TGCAGTGCTTATAGCGGGGGCCGACGCACAGATACGCAGTATTTT. It yields the protein CSAYSGGRRTDTQYF.

In the case of this clonotype: The junction shows a germline mismatch at one end, possibly a read error. This chain connects TRBV19 to TRBJ1-1, with D unresolved. Germline-derived CDR1 and CDR2 are LNHDA and SQIVND (reference sequence). The CDR3 sequence is 8 residues long. The CDR3 bases are TGTGCCAGTGGGAGGGTAGACTTT. Its protein product is CASGRVDF.

This clonotype was seen at least ten times. The chain employs TRBV20-1 and TRBJ2-7; no definite D call. Trimming left V 6 bases short and J 0 bases short, with 12 bases between. In germline, CDR1 is DFQATT, CDR2 SNEGSKA (reference sequence). The CDR3 has 13 amino acids. Here the CDR3 DNA reads TGCAGTGCCCCGACCCAGAGCTCCTACGAGCAGTACTTC. This translates into CSAPTQSSYEQYF.

This clonotype was recorded a few times. The V and J genes are TRBV13 and TRBJ2-2, with D unclear. V was cut by 4 bases and J by 7 bases, with 7 bases left in between. Germline CDR1 reads PRHDT; CDR2 reads FYEKMQ (reference sequence). The CDR3 length is 12 residues. The CDR3 nucleotides read TGTGCCAGCAGCTCTTATTTCGGGGAGCTGTTTTTT. Protein product: CASSSYFGELFF.

This clonotype was seen only once. At one end the junction does not follow the germline gene, possibly because of a read error. The rearrangement uses TRBV3-1 and TRBJ1-1; the D gene is possibly TRBD1 (5 bases). Germline V lookup: CDR1 LGHDT, CDR2 YNNKEL (reference sequence). The CDR3 consists of 14 residues. The CDR3 region has the DNA TGTGCCAGCAGCCCCAGGGTTCTGAACCCTGAAGCTTTCTTT. Its translation: CASSPRVLNPEAFF.

This clonotype was seen at least ten times. V gene TRBV12-3 or TRBV12-4 combines with J gene TRBJ2-6; D ambiguous. V was pared by 2 bases and J by 0 bases, with 5 bases between. The CDR3 runs 15 residues. The chain's CDR3 is CASSLRNSGANVLTF. The DNA for the CDR3 is TGTGCCAGCAGTTTAAGGAACTCTGGGGCCAACGTCCTGACTTTC.

This clonotype was found a few times. The chain uses TRBV20-1 and TRBJ2-1; TRBD2 agrees at 10 bases. CDR1 and CDR2 from the germline V gene are DFQATT and SNEGSKA (reference sequence). The CDR3 covers 17 residues. V was clipped by 0 bases and J by 8 bases; unmatched bases: 13. The CDR3: CSARESRAGGVTHEQFF. For the CDR3, the DNA is TGCAGTGCTAGAGAGTCGAGAGCGGGAGGGGTCACCCATGAGCAGTTCTTC.

This clonotype appeared a few times. The chain has TRBV5-1 and TRBJ1-5, with a possible D match to TRBD1 (5 bases). This CDR3 has 15 amino acids. V dropped 4 bases and J dropped 4 bases, with 15 bases sitting between them. Germline assignment: CDR1 SGHRS and CDR2 YFSETQ. Here the CDR3 DNA reads TGCGCCAGCAGCCGGGACGGCCAACTTAATCAGCCCCAGCATTTT. Encoded protein: CASSRDGQLNQPQHF.

This clonotype has just a few counts. The chain carries TRBV18 and TRBJ2-7; the D gene is possibly TRBD1 (5 bases). CDR1 and CDR2 from the germline V gene are KGHSH and LQKENI. The CDR3 has 14 residues. Trimming removed 4 bases from V and 1 base from J, with 11 bases in between. The CDR3 nucleotides read TGTGCCAGCTCACGGTTGACAGATTCCTACGAGCAGTACTTC. Protein: CASSRLTDSYEQYF.

This clonotype was found a few times. V gene TRBV10-3 combines with J gene TRBJ2-1, with D possibly matching TRBD2 (5 bases). The CDR3 has 15 residues. Germline V CDR1 and CDR2: ENHRY, SYGVKD. Trimming took 6 bases from V and 0 from J, leaving 12 bases between them. The CDR3 region has the DNA TGTGCCATCAGGCCACTGGCGGGCTCCTACAATGAGCAGTTCTTC. The encoded protein is CAIRPLAGSYNEQFF.

This clonotype was seen only a few times. The chain has TRBV12-3 or TRBV12-4 and TRBJ1-2; D is ambiguous. With 7 bases removed from V and 4 bases from J, the gap between germline ends came to 19 bases. CDR3 size: 15 residues. CDR3 residues: CASIRRVGRSYGYTF. The CDR3 DNA reads as TGTGCCAGCATCCGGAGGGTCGGCAGGTCCTATGGCTACACCTTC.

This clonotype was seen only a few times. The rearrangement uses TRBV20-1 and TRBJ2-1; D is possibly TRBD2 (5 bases). Germline V CDR1 and CDR2: DFQATT, SNEGSKA (reference sequence). Trimming left V 7 bases short and J 8 bases short, with 18 bases between. This CDR3 is 13 amino acids long. DNA of the CDR3: TGCAGTGTAGGCCGGAGCGGCCCCCATGAGCAGTTCTTC. Translated: CSVGRSGPHEQFF.